Each of the 10 T cell receptor beta chains below was sequenced from the same sample in a study of regulatory T cells in long-lasting Graves disease listed by TCRdb under 2021. The time point label for this specimen denotes: persistent/refractory GD, antithyroid drugs over 5 years with positive TRAb. RNA was extracted from PBMCs in TRIzol for both TCR sequencing and RNA sequencing. The library was prepared using multiplex PCR. Sequencing was performed on an Illumina HiSeq 4000. TCR beta libraries were built with iRepertoire HTBI primers and Arm-PCR amplification of CDR3 regions. The raw public data were reprocessed by TCRdb itself: fastp quality trimming at Q25, MiXCR clonotype calling, in-frame beta chains only. When rows share a CDR3 protein, they turn into one entry using the most common DNA and genes. This sample comprises over 450,000 distinct CDR3 sequences, under 25% of them detected only once. Roughly 6.9% of the sample goes to the ten largest clones.

The specimen was peripheral blood mononuclear cells (PBMCs), collected when the disease was refractory, from a patient treated with antithyroid drugs. The receptors shown here come from a female donor with Graves disease.

This clonotype was seen more than once but under ten times. V is TRBV7-2 and J is TRBJ2-1; D not certain. Germline V lookup: CDR1 SGHTA, CDR2 FQGNSA. V was shortened by 4 bases and J by 0 bases, with 13 bases between the two germline ends. The length of the CDR3 is 16 residues. CDR3 DNA: TGTGCCAGCAGCTCCACGGCGACCAGCTCCTACAATGAGCAGTTCTTC. The encoded protein is CASSSTATSSYNEQFF.

This clonotype was detected only a few times. The chain joins TRBV12-3 or TRBV12-4 to TRBJ1-2, with 12 bases that match TRBD1. V dropped 6 bases and J dropped 6; count of bases not matched to a gene: 11. CDR3 size: 16 residues. For the CDR3, the DNA is TGTGCCAGCAGAACAACCCCCGGGACAGGGGGCAATGGCTACACCTTC. Encoded protein: CASRTTPGTGGNGYTF.

This clonotype appeared many times. The chain joins TRBV2 to TRBJ2-2; D perhaps matches TRBD2 (5 bases). There are 15 residues in the CDR3. The V end lost 4 bases, the J end lost 5 bases, and 14 bases lay between the germline ends. Germline-derived CDR1 and CDR2 are SNHLY and FYNNEI. CDR3 residues: CASSGAYGETGELFF. The CDR3, as DNA: TGTGCCAGCAGTGGAGCGTACGGGGAGACCGGGGAGCTGTTTTTT.

This clonotype was detected many times. The chain combines TRBV29-1 with TRBJ2-7; unclear D gene. V shed 4 bases and J shed 7 bases, with 20 bases lying between them. CDR3 length: 14 residues. Germline V gene sequence: CDR1 SQVTM, CDR2 ANQGSEA. This chain's CDR3 is CSVVSAAALGEQYF. The CDR3 DNA reads TGCAGCGTTGTCTCCGCGGCCGCCTTGGGGGAGCAGTACTTC.

The CDR3 DNA follows: TGTGCCAGCAGGAGCCCGTCCGGGCCCGGGGCCAACGAGCAGTACTTC. Protein: CASRSPSGPGANEQYF. The chain joins TRBV7-9 to TRBJ2-7; D might be TRBD1 or TRBD2, each matching 5 bases. The CDR3 runs to 16 residues. V lost 6 bases, J lost 5 bases, and 23 bases lay in between. Germline V CDR1 and CDR2: SEHNR, FQNEAQ (reference sequence).

This clonotype was counted ten times or more. The V gene is TRBV12-3 or TRBV12-4, the J gene TRBJ1-1; D unresolved. Deletions cut 8 bases from V and 1 base from J, with 8 bases between. There are 12 residues in the CDR3. CDR3 nucleotide sequence: TGTGCCAGCTCCTCCGCGAACACTGAAGCTTTCTTT. Protein: CASSSANTEAFF.

This chain joins TRBV5-1 and TRBJ2-5; D is uncertain. The CDR3 loop spans 14 amino acids. From germline, CDR1 is SGHRS and CDR2 YFSETQ. Deletions cut 3 bases from V and 1 base from J, with 10 bases between. The CDR3 spells CASSSTPAQETQYF. The DNA of the CDR3 is TGCGCCAGCAGCTCAACCCCCGCCCAAGAGACCCAGTACTTC.

In this sample, this clonotype turned up many times. The chain links TRBV12-3 or TRBV12-4 to TRBJ1-1; D not certain. The V end was cut by 5 bases, the J end by 0 bases, with 19 bases between. There are 17 residues in the CDR3. The CDR3 region is CASSPDSWTALNTEAFF. DNA of the CDR3: TGTGCCAGCAGTCCAGACTCTTGGACGGCACTGAACACTGAAGCTTTCTTT.

This clonotype was seen ten or more times. The genes are TRBV12-3 or TRBV12-4 and TRBJ2-7; D possibly corresponds to TRBD2 (6 bases). There are 11 residues in the CDR3. Between the trimmed V and J ends, which lost 3 bases and 12 bases, there was a span of 12 bases. The CDR3 here is CASSLRESAYF. The CDR3 bases are TGTGCCAGCAGTTTGCGGGAAAGCGCGTACTTC.

The chain joins TRBV7-3 to TRBJ1-1; D is possibly TRBD1 (5 bases). Trimming removed 5 bases from V and 11 bases from J, with 18 bases in between. This CDR3 comprises 13 residues. Germline-derived CDR1 and CDR2 are SGHTA and FQGTGA. DNA for the CDR3: TGTGCCAGCAGCCCAGATGAGAGGGACCGGGCTTTCTTT. Its translation is CASSPDERDRAFF.